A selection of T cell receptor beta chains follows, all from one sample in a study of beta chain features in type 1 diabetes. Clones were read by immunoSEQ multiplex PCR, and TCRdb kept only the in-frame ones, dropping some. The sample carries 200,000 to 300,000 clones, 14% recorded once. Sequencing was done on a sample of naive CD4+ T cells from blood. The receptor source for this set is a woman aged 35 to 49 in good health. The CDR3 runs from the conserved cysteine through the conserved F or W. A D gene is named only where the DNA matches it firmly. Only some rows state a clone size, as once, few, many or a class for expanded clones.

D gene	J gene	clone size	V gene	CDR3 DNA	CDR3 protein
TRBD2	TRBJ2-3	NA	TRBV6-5	TGTGCCAGCAGTTACAACCTAGCGGGGGCAAGAGATACGCAGTATTTT	CASSYNLAGARDTQYF
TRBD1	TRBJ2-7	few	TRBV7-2	TGTGCCAGCAGCTTAGGGGTCGTAGGGGGCGGCGAGCAGTACTTC	CASSLGVVGGGEQYF
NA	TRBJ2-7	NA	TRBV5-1	TGCGCCAGCAGCACCGGACAGCCGGTCTACGAGCAGTACTTC	CASSTGQPVYEQYF
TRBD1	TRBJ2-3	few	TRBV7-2	TGTGCCAGCAGCTTATTGCCCACAGGGGCCAACCCAGATACGCAGTATTTT	CASSLLPTGANPDTQYF
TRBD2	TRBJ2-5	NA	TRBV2	TGTGCCAGCAGAGGGACTAGCGAGGTGGAGACCCAGTACTTC	CASRGTSEVETQYF
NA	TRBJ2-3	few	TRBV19	TGTGCCAGTAGTATAGATTCGACAGATACGCAGTATTTT	CASSIDSTDTQYF
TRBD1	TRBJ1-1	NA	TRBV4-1	TGCGCCAGCAGCCAAGTCATGACAGGGAGAGCTTTCTTT	CASSQVMTGRAFF
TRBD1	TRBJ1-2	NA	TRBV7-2	TGTGCCAGCAGCCGTCCCGGGACAGGGAACGGCTACACCTTC	CASSRPGTGNGYTF
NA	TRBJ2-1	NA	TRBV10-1	TGCGCCAGCAGTGAGCGGCAGGCCCTCAATGAGCAGTTCTTC	CASSERQALNEQFF
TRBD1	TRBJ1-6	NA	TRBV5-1	TGCGCCAGCAGCTTGGCAGGGGGTTCCACCTATAATTCACCCCTCCACTTT	CASSLAGGSTYNSPLHF
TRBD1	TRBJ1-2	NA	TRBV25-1	TGTGCCAGCAGTGAATCCGGGGACAGTGAGGCCTATGGCTACACCTTC	CASSESGDSEAYGYTF
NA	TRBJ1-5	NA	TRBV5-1	TGCGCCAGCAGCCCAGGGCCAGTCTCGGGCAATCAGCCCCAGCATTTT	CASSPGPVSGNQPQHF
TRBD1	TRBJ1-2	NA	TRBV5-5	TGTGCCAGCAGCAGGGGACAGGATAACTATGGCTACACCTTC	CASSRGQDNYGYTF
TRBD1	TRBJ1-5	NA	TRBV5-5	TGTGCCAGCAGCTTGCGGGGACAGGGACTATATAGCAATCAGCCCCAGCATTTT	CASSLRGQGLYSNQPQHF
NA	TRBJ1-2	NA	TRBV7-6	TGTGCCAGCAGCTCCCCCGGACAGTTCCCCTATGGCTACACCTTC	CASSSPGQFPYGYTF
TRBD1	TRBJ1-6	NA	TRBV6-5	TGTGCCAGCAGTTGGACAGGGTCTGATAATTCACCCCTCCACTTT	CASSWTGSDNSPLHF
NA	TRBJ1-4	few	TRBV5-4	TGTGCCAGCAGCATTCGACAGACTCGGGAAAAACTGTTTTTT	CASSIRQTREKLFF
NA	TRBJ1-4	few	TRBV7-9	TGTGCCAGCGGTCAGACCGCAGGGGACGAAAAACTGTTTTTT	CASGQTAGDEKLFF
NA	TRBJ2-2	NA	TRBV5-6	TGTGCCAGCAGCCCCCGGGGGAAGAACACCGGGGAGCTGTTTTTT	CASSPRGKNTGELFF
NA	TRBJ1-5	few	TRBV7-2	TGTGCCAGCAGCTTAACCGGGGGTATCAATCAGCCCCAGCATTTT	CASSLTGGINQPQHF
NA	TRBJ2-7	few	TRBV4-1	TGCGCCAGCAGCCAGAGGAGGGATGGTCTTGGCAACGAGCAGTACTTC	CASSQRRDGLGNEQYF
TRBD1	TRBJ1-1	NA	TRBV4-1	TGCGCCAGCAGCCAAGAGGCCCAGGGGGCGTACCCTGGAGGAGAAGCTTTCTTT	CASSQEAQGAYPGGEAFF
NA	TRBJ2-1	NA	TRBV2	TGTGCCAGCAGTGTGGGGGCGTCTGGCACCTACAATGAGCAGTTCTTC	CASSVGASGTYNEQFF
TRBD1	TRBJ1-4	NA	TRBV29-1	TGCAGCGCCACGTACCGCAGGGGGCAAAGTGAAAAACTGTTTTTT	CSATYRRGQSEKLFF
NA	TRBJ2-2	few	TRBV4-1	TGCGCCAGCAAGCATCTGGGGGGTCCCGGGGAGCTGTTTTTT	CASKHLGGPGELFF
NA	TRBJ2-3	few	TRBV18	TGTGCCAGCTCACCACTGGGCCCAAACGGTCGCACGCAGTATTTT	CASSPLGPNGRTQYF
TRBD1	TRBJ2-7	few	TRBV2	TGTGCCAGCAGTTCCGACAGGGGGGAGTACGAGCAGTACTTC	CASSSDRGEYEQYF
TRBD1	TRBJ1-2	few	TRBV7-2	TGTGCCAGCAGCCCGGGGACAGCTAACTATGGCTACACCTTC	CASSPGTANYGYTF
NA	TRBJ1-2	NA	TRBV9	TGTGCCAGCAGCGGCACGACAGTGAACTATGGCTACACCTTC	CASSGTTVNYGYTF
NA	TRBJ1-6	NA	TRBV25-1	TGTGCCAGCAGTGAAACTACGCGGCATAATTCACCCCTCCACTTT	CASSETTRHNSPLHF
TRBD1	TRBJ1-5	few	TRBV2	TGTGCCAGCAGTGAAGGGGGGACCGGACAGGGAGGTCAGCCCCAGCATTTT	CASSEGGTGQGGQPQHF
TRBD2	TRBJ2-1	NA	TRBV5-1	TGCGCCAGCAGATCCGGACTAGCGGGGGGGAATTACAATGAGCAGTTCTTC	CASRSGLAGGNYNEQFF
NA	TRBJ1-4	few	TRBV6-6	TGTGCCAGCAGTTACGGACATTCTAATGAAAAACTGTTTTTT	CASSYGHSNEKLFF
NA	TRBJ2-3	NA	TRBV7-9	TGTGCCAGCCTCCCGGGACTCCTCCTTGACACAGATACGCAGTATTTT	CASLPGLLLDTDTQYF
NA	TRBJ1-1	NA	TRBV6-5	TGTGCCAGCATTAGCGCGTGGAACACTGAAGCTTTCTTT	CASISAWNTEAFF
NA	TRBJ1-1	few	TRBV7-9	TGTGCCAGCAGCCGTGGACGGGAAAACACTGAAGCTTTCTTT	CASSRGRENTEAFF
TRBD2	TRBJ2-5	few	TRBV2	TGTGCCAGCAACCAAGGATCACTAGCGCTCCAGTACTTC	CASNQGSLALQYF
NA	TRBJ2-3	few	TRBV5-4	TGTGCCAGCAGCTTGGGAGCCCTCCCAGGGACAGATACGCAGTATTTT	CASSLGALPGTDTQYF
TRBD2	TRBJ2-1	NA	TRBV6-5	TGTGCCAGCAGTAGTCTAGCGGGGGGCTACAATGAGCAGTTCTTC	CASSSLAGGYNEQFF
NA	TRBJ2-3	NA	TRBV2	TGTGCCAGCAGACGGGGGGCCGGGGAAGATACGCAGTATTTT	CASRRGAGEDTQYF
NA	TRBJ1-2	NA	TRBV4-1	TGCGCCAGCAGCCAAGAGAGGTATGGCTACACCTTC	CASSQERYGYTF